The 5 T cell receptor beta chains below were found in one sample sequenced in a study of blood T cell repertoires in COVID-19. Assay: immunoSEQ multiplex PCR; the TCRdb copy retains only in-frame clones and omits some. Of about 160,000 clones detected, 82% appear once; the ten largest clones hold about 10%. Sequencing was done on a sample of peripheral blood. These receptors were collected from a woman of 80 years or more with active or convalescent COVID-19.

In the case of this clone: This same CDR3 is encoded by further DNA sequences in the sample. V gene TRBV28 combines with J gene TRBJ1-5, with D unresolved. This CDR3 has 11 amino acids. The germline gives CDR1 MDHEN, CDR2 SYDVKM. With 6 bases removed from V and 7 bases from J, the gap between germline ends came to 7 bases. The CDR3 sequence is CASSTDQPQHF. CDR3 DNA sequence: TGTGCCAGCAGCACAGACCAGCCCCAGCATTTT.

This clone was recorded once. The J gene is TRBJ1-4, the V gene TRBV7-2; the D is unclear. CDR3 length equals 14 residues. From germline, CDR1 is SGHTA and CDR2 FQGNSA. The V end was cut by 5 bases, the J end by 4 bases, with 11 bases between. The CDR3 region has the DNA TGTGCCAGCAGCGACACCTTTTATAATGAAAAACTGTTTTTT. Its translation: CASSDTFYNEKLFF.

The CDR3 sequence is CASSSAGEVGETQYF. CDR3 in DNA: TGTGCCAGCAGTTCGGCGGGAGAGGTGGGAGAGACCCAGTACTTC. The chain employs TRBV27 and TRBJ2-5, with 7 bases identical to TRBD2. This CDR3 is 15 amino acids long. CDR1 and CDR2 (germline): MNHEY, SMNVEV (reference sequence). J lost 4 bases, V lost 4 bases, and 9 bases had no gene match.

The rearrangement links TRBV6-5 to TRBJ2-7, with a tentative D call TRBD1 (5 bases). Germline values: CDR1 MNHEY, CDR2 SVGAGI. Trimming pared 2 bases from V and 1 base from J, leaving 9 bases between. The CDR3 extends over 14 amino acids. CDR3 in amino acids: CASSYRGLSYEQYF. The CDR3 coding sequence is TGTGCCAGCAGTTACAGGGGTCTTTCCTACGAGCAGTACTTC.

This chain joins TRBV6-5 and TRBJ2-7, with 8 bases that match TRBD2. The CDR3 sequence is 15 residues long. V lost 7 bases to trimming and J lost 2 bases; unmatched junction nucleotides: 10. Germline CDR1 reads MNHEY; CDR2 reads SVGAGI. The CDR3 here is CASTPTSGVPYEQYF. The CDR3 region has the DNA TGTGCCAGCACCCCCACTAGCGGAGTCCCCTACGAGCAGTACTTC.